This T cell receptor (beta chain) derives from a study of blood T cells in healthy people across ages (dated by TCRdb to 2015 to 2017). Study-level background: Template switching captured roughly one uniquely barcoded TCR beta cDNA molecule per two T cells in model experiments. Donors of different ages were randomly distributed across sequencing lanes to avoid experimental bias. Two additional independent replicas of 1 million unique cDNA reads from the same blood draw were analyzed for two donors (one aged 18 to 30 and one aged 80 or older). Age-related changes in TCR beta repertoire diversity were measured in the study by deep sequencing normalized with unique cDNA molecular identifiers. Four age groups were formed from the donors: young (average approximately 15 years), middle-aged (around 39), aged (around 68) and long-lived (around 80). Summary of the overall study and its limitations: Bulk unsorted PBMC profiling prevented conclusive comparison of naive and antigen-experienced compartments. Compared with the aged group, the long-lived group had more naive CD4+ T cells, fewer expanded clones and increased TCR diversity, a pattern suggesting age selection. Observed TCR beta diversity per million T cells fell roughly linearly with age, and a significant reduction was already apparent by age about 43. Estimates of total diversity based on one million sequenced T cells were considered lower bounds and underestimates. Observed TCR beta diversity correlated strongly with the percentage of naive T cells measured by flow cytometry. The CMV infection status of donors was not known, potentially confounding age-related changes in expanded clonotypes.

The library was obtained by 5' RACE. TCRdb lists the instrument as Illumina HiSeq 2500. The second PCR ran for roughly 7 to 11 cycles and used a J-beta primer mix along with a sample-barcoded 5' primer. A unique molecular identifier was introduced onto each TCR beta cDNA molecule by a template-switch 5' adaptor carrying 12 random nucleotides. At least 3 million CDR3-containing paired-end reads were obtained from each sample. First-strand cDNA synthesis was performed from all RNA using the Mint cDNA synthesis kit, with priming by a TRBC-specific oligonucleotide. All cDNA was treated with uracil-DNA glycosylase and then went through a first 18-cycle PCR with the universal primers M1SS and BC2_uni_R. Under the source paper's analysis protocol: Each sample was normalized by randomly selecting 1 million high-quality reads, each carrying a distinct molecular identifier. Reads sharing molecular identifiers were discarded rather than binned into consensus sequences. MiTCR, with a Q25 quality threshold and the strictest error-elimination algorithm, was used for CDR3 identification, clonotype clustering and error correction. A nonparametric unseen species model with Euler transformation was used to estimate lower-bound total TCR beta diversity. Using fastp at Q25 and MiXCR, TCRdb reprocessed the public reads and kept productive beta chains. CDR3 protein duplicates are merged, each entry listing the most common genes and DNA. It is TCRdb's table, rather than the study itself, that gives the V and J calls and clone size. The sample yields 700,000 or so distinct CDR3 sequences; less than 45% were counted once. About 32% of the sample belongs to the ten largest clones.

This clonotype has ten or more counts. The antigen this receptor binds is unknown. Base qualities are missing; no much larger clone stands one base away. The roughly 39 donors, aged about 6 to 95 years, were systemically healthy Caucasian individuals from Russia. Around 10 milliliters of peripheral blood were drawn from each donor into EDTA-treated Vacutainer tubes. Ficoll-Paque density-gradient centrifugation was used to isolate PBMCs, with at least 6 million per sample. Total RNA, at least 5.5 micrograms per sample, was extracted from PBMCs with Trizol reagent. For every donor, flow cytometry on a PBMC aliquot measured the percentage of naive CD45RAhigh/CD27high T cells. The germline V gene encodes CDR1 MNHEY and CDR2 SVGEGT. The CDR3 goes from the cysteine to the phenylalanine over 16 residues. This entry keeps only the CDR3 DNA: 48 bases, framed from base 1. The germline V end is reduced by 5 bases and the J end by 0 bases; junction bases left unmatched: 7.

The source material was blood. This TCR came from an elderly man in good health. The chain joins TRBV6-2 or TRBV6-3 to TRBJ2-4; TRBD1 matches 7 bases in the middle. The CDR3 reads as follows: CASSPQTGRAKNIQYF. The DNA is as follows: TGTGCCAGCAGTCCACAGACAGGGAGAGCCAAAAACATTCAGTACTTC.